This TCR beta chain was retrieved from a study of CD8 T cells in Susac syndrome (dated by TCRdb to between 2018 and 2021). For context, the study as a whole: Whether CD8+ T cell activation and differentiation in Susac syndrome was antigen driven was tested using repertoire sequencing. The clonality of the CD8+ T cell repertoire was compared across 11 to 12 healthy donors, some 14 Susac syndrome patients and around 15 multiple sclerosis patients. Here is what the overall study found, with its caveats: The TCR sequencing and HLA analysis was acknowledged to have included a relatively small number of individuals.

On this clonotype itself: The target of this receptor is not known. Base quality data are lacking; no much larger clone is found one base away.

High-throughput TCR beta sequencing profiled peripheral blood CD8+ and CD4+ T cells from healthy donors, Susac syndrome patients and multiple sclerosis patients. The healthy donors served as controls matched for age and sex. Bulk CD8+ and CD4+ T cells were purified magnetically by negative isolation, whereas CD8+ TEMRA cells were enriched by FACS. Blood was collected in EDTA tubes and processed within 24 hours, with PBMCs isolated through density gradient centrifugation. PBMCs intended for TCR sequencing were frozen in liquid nitrogen and were later thawed in a 37 degrees C water bath. The sorted or isolated CD4+, CD8+ and CD8+ TEMRA cells had a purity of 90% or higher. The CDR3 starts with the cysteine, ends with the phenylalanine, and has 13 residues. Only the CDR3 portion is preserved as DNA: 39 bases, with reading frame beginning at the first base. The germline V gene provides CDR1 SGHTA and CDR2 FQGNSA. Trimming takes 3 bases from V and 8 bases from J, and the germline ends sit 11 bases apart.

RNA was extracted with the RNeasy kit and roughly 0.45 to 1 ug was reverse transcribed using random hexamers. TCR beta CDR3 regions were amplified with the immunoSEQ multiplex PCR assay covering 54 Vbeta and 13 Jbeta segments. Bias from PCR amplification was corrected by using a synthetic template baseline for primer optimization and for computational correction. The published analysis was carried out like this. Only productive sequences were kept, with reads annotated to V, D and J genes according to IMGT and analyzed in immunoSEQ Analyzer. To calculate clonality, Shannon entropy was normalized by log2 of the number of productive unique sequences and then subtracted from one. For each patient and control, public and private clones were evaluated among the 100 most prevalent clones. A clone was defined as Susac-specific if it was absent from the healthy and MS cohorts, from around 960 published viral clones and from other ImmuneACCESS disease sequences. TCRdb trimmed the raw reads at Q25, called clones with MiXCR and kept productive beta chains. Merged by CDR3 protein, the rows form single entries marked with the most common genes and DNA. The V and J calls here are based on TCRdb, not the publication. The sample data list around 150,000 distinct CDR3 sequences, and 90% to 95% of these were observed just once. The leading ten clones occupy 0.25% to 0.3% of the sample.

Material: CD8+ T cells from PBMCs. The chain is encoded by TRBV7-2 joined to TRBJ2-1; the D gene cannot be resolved reliably. This sequence was found in a human donor in good health. The DNA is TGTGCCAGCAGCTTCTTTCGGGTGGATGAGCAGTTCTTC. Translated, this gives CASSFFRVDEQFF.